Listed here is a single T cell receptor (beta chain). What it recognizes is unknown. These data belong to a study of post-analysis software for immune sequencing data. Overall study: Courses of disease covered relapsing-remitting, secondary progressive and progressive-relapsing multiple sclerosis. Study findings and constraints: The normalized Chao1 diversity of multiple sclerosis patients was significantly lower than that of controls. Same-batch preparations were strongly co-clustered by F measure. Roughly 5 TRBV segments occurring more often in patients than controls included TRBV5-6, TRBV5-1 and TRBV20-1.

Prepared libraries of TCR beta cDNA carried unique molecular identifiers. TCRdb re-derived calls from the PCR reads in MiXCR, one entry per CDR3 protein. This sample carries around 710,000 distinct CDR3 sequences, 40% to 55% of them seen once, and the ten largest clones take roughly 4.4%. The CDR3 has 14 residues. V lost 6 bases and J lost 2; bases outside the gene matches: 3. Germline lookup yields CDR1 SGHTA and CDR2 FQGTGA. The V gene is TRBV7-3, the J gene TRBJ2-2, with TRBD2 identical over 7 bases. Sequenced: blood. This clonotype was obtained from a girl aged 5 to 17 with multiple sclerosis. The CDR3, as DNA: TGTGCCAGCAGACTAGCGACCAACACCGGGGAGCTGTTTTTT. Protein sequence: CASRLATNTGELFF.